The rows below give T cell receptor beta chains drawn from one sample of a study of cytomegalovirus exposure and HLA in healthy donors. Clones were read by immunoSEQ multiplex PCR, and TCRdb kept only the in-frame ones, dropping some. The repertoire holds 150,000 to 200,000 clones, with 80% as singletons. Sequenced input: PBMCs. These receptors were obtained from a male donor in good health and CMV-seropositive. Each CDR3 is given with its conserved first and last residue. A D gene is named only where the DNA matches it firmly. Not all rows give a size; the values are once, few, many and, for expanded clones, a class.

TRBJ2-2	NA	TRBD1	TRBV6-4	TGTGCCAGCAGTGGAACAGGGGGCACCGGGGAGCTGTTTTTT	CASSGTGGTGELFF
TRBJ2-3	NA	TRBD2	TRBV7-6	TGTGCCAGCAGCAGACCCAGCGGGGGCACAGATACGCAGTATTTT	CASSRPSGGTDTQYF
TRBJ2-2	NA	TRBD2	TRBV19	TGTGCCAGTAGCCGGACTAGCGGGACTAACACCGGGGAGCTGTTTTTT	CASSRTSGTNTGELFF
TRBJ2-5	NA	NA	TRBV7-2	TGTGCCAGCAGCTTAGCGTACGGGCAAGAGACCCAGTACTTC	CASSLAYGQETQYF
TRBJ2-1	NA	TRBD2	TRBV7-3	TGTGCCAGCAGCTTATCGCTAGCGGGAGGTTTCAATGAGCAGTTCTTC	CASSLSLAGGFNEQFF
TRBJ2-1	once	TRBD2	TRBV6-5	TGTGCCAGCAGTTACTTACTAGCGGCCTCCTACAATGAGCAGTTCTTC	CASSYLLAASYNEQFF
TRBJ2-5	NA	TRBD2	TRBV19	TGTGCCAGTGGCCGGGGGGGCAGAGAGACCCAGTACTTC	CASGRGGRETQYF
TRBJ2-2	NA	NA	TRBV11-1	TGTGCCAGCAGCCGCCGCCGGGGCACCGGGGAGCTGTTTTTT	CASSRRRGTGELFF
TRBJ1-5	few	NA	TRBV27	TGTGCCAGCAGTGAACAGGGTAGCAATCAGCCCCAGCATTTT	CASSEQGSNQPQHF
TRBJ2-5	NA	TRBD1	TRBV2	TGTGCCAGCAGCCAATCGACAGGGGCCTCGGAGACCCAGTACTTC	CASSQSTGASETQYF
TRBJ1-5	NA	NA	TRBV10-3	TGTGCCATCCGACAGGTTCTCAATCAGCCCCAGCATTTT	CAIRQVLNQPQHF
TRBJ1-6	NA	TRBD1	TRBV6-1	TGTGCCAGCAGGGACAGGGGAAATTCACCCCTCCACTTT	CASRDRGNSPLHF
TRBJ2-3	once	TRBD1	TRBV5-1	TGCGCCAGCAGCTGGGGACAGGGCAGTAGGGATACGCAGTATTTT	CASSWGQGSRDTQYF
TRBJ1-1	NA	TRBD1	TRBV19	TGTGCCAGTAGTATAGATCAGGGGGGCGCGAGCACTGAAGCTTTCTTT	CASSIDQGGASTEAFF
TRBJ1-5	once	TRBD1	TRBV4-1	TGCGCCAGCAGCCAAGGGGGACAGGGGTACGGCAATCAGCCCCAGCATTTT	CASSQGGQGYGNQPQHF
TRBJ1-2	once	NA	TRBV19	TGTGCCAGTAACGCCCCCCCACCCGCCGGCTATGGCTACACCTTC	CASNAPPPAGYGYTF
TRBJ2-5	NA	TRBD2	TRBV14	TGTGCCAGCAGCCCCCCCGGCACTAGCGGGAGAGAGACCCAGTACTTC	CASSPPGTSGRETQYF
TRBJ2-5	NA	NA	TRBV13	TGTGCCAGCAGCAAGTGGGCAGAGCAAGAGACCCAGCACTTC	CASSKWAEQETQHF
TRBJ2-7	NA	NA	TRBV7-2	TGTGCCAGCAGTTTCTTTTCCTACGAGCAGTACTTC	CASSFFSYEQYF
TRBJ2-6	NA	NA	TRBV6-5	TGTGCCAGCAGTTGGACTTCTGGGGCCAACGTCCTGACTTTC	CASSWTSGANVLTF
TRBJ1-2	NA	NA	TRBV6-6	TGTGCCAGCAGCTCGAGGGCGAGGGACTATGGCTACACCTTC	CASSSRARDYGYTF
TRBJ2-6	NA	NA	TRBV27	TGTGCCAGCAGTTTGTACCAGGGAAGCTCTGGGGCCAACGTCCTGACTTTC	CASSLYQGSSGANVLTF
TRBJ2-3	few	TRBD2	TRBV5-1	TGCGCCAGCAGCACCAGGACTAGCGGGAGTACAGATACGCAGTATTTT	CASSTRTSGSTDTQYF
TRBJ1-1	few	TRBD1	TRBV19	TGTGCCAGTAGTGTACAGGGGGCCACTGAAGCTTTCTTT	CASSVQGATEAFF
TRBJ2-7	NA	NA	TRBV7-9	TGTTCCAGCAGCCCGACCGGGACTGGCTTTTTCGACGAGCAGTACTTC	CSSSPTGTGFFDEQYF
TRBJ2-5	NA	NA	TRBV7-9	TGTGCCAGCAGCTTAGAGCGAACTAGGGAAGAGACCCAGTACTTC	CASSLERTREETQYF
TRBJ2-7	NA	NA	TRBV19	TGTGCCAGTAGTACTTGGACAGAGGCCTACGATGTGCAGTACTTC	CASSTWTEAYDVQYF
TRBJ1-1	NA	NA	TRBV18	TGTGCCAGCGCCCCGGGGGAGAACACTGAAGCTTTCTTT	CASAPGENTEAFF
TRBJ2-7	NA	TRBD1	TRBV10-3	TGTGCCATCAGCAGGACAGGGACATCCTACGAGCAGTACTTC	CAISRTGTSYEQYF
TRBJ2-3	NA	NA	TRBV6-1	TGTGCCAGCAGTGACCGGGAGTTAGGCACAGATACGCAGTATTTT	CASSDRELGTDTQYF
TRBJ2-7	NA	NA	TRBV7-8	TGTGCCAGCAGCTTACCACTAGATGAGCAGTACTTC	CASSLPLDEQYF
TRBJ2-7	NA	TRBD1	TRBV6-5	TGTGCCAGCAGTTACGGACAGGGTCAGACCTACGAGCAGTACTTC	CASSYGQGQTYEQYF
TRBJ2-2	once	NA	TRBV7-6	TGTGCCAGCAGCTTAGCTCCGCAGGGATTTAACACCGGGGAGCTGTTTTTT	CASSLAPQGFNTGELFF
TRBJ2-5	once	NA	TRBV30	TGTGCCCGCACAGGGCCCCTGGGTGAGCAGTACTTC	CARTGPLGEQYF
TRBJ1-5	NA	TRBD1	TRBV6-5	TGTGCCAGCAGCTGGGACAGTAATAGCAATCAGCCCCAGCATTTT	CASSWDSNSNQPQHF
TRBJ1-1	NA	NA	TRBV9	TGTGCCAGCAGCGTAGACAGTCTGAACACTGAAGCTTTCTTT	CASSVDSLNTEAFF
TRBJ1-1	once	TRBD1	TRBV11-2	TGTGCCAGCAGCTCGACAGGGCCTGAAGCTTTCTTT	CASSSTGPEAFF
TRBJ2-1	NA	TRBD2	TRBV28	TGTGCCAGCTACTCTAGCGGGACGCAGCTGTTCTTC	CASYSSGTQLFF
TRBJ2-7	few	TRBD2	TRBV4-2	TGTGCCAGCAGCCAAGACGGAGCGGGAGTCTACGAGCAGTACTTC	CASSQDGAGVYEQYF
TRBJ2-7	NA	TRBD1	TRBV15	TGTGCCACCGGGGGACAGGGAGGAAGGGAGCAGTACTTC	CATGGQGGREQYF
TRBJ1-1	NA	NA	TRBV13	TGTGCCAGCAGCCCTGGGGGGGGACCCTCTCCAGCTTTCTTT	CASSPGGGPSPAFF
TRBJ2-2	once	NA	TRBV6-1	TGTGCCAGCAGTGAAACCAGAAACACCGGGGAGCTGTTTTTT	CASSETRNTGELFF
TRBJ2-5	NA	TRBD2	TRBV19	TGTGCCAGTAGTATTGGGGCGGGAGGAGAGACCCAGTACTTC	CASSIGAGGETQYF
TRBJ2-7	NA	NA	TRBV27	TGTGCCAGCAGTTTGTTGGGGAGAGAGGTCCTTCCCTCCTACGAGCAGTACTTC	CASSLLGREVLPSYEQYF
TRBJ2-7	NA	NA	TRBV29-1	TGCAGCTGGGGACTGACCCCGTACGAGCAGTACTTC	CSWGLTPYEQYF
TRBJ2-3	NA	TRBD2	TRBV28	TGTGCCAGCAGTCAACCTCGGGCTAGCGGGAGTACAGATACGCAGTATTTT	CASSQPRASGSTDTQYF
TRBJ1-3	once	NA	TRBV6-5	TGTGCCAGCCGAAGCGGACAGCCTGGAAACACCATATATTTT	CASRSGQPGNTIYF
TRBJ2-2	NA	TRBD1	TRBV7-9	TGTGCCAGCAGCCCTGACCTACGGACAGGGAGTACCGGGGAGCTGTTTTTT	CASSPDLRTGSTGELFF
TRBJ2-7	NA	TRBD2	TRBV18	TGTGCCAGCTCACCGCCGGGGGGCTCCTACGAGCAGTACTTC	CASSPPGGSYEQYF